A single sample gave rise to the 5 T cell receptor beta chains below, sequenced in a study of T cells in localized non-small cell lung cancer. Profiled with immunoSEQ multiplex PCR; TCRdb holds only in-frame clones, not every one. The table records tens of thousands of clones, more than 75% of them present only once. This sample comprised PBMCs, obtained before any cancer treatment. These receptor sequences come from a man aged 35 to 69 with stage II lung adenocarcinoma.

The V call is TRBV1, the J call TRBJ2-2; TRBD2, as called in the table, went unchecked against the DNA. TRBV1 is shown as a pseudogene. The CDR3 contains 16 residues. The CDR3 DNA sequence: TGCACCAGCAGCCAGGAGGCATCCGCGAACACCGGGGAGCTGTTTTTT. It is translated as CTSSQEASANTGELFF.

This clone was counted only a few times. V and J are TRBV6-4 and TRBJ1-1; D is perhaps TRBD1 (5 bases). The CDR3 is made up of 13 amino acids. Germline V lookup: CDR1 MRHNA, CDR2 SNTAGT. V lost 8 bases and J 7 bases, leaving 17 bases between the germline ends. The CDR3 loop is CASSRGPGNEAFF. The DNA for the CDR3 is TGTGCCAGCTCGAGGGGTCCAGGCAATGAAGCTTTCTTT.

This chain links TRBV28 with TRBJ2-4; TRBD2 might be the D (6 bases). This CDR3 region has 14 residues. The V end was cut by 4 bases, the J end by 6 bases, with 13 bases between. Germline loops: CDR1 MDHEN, CDR2 SYDVKM. CDR3 in DNA: TGTGCCAGCAGTTCCCTGGGGGGAATAAACATTCAGTACTTC. Protein product: CASSSLGGINIQYF.

The J gene is TRBJ2-1, the V gene TRBV6-1, with 9 bases matching TRBD2. Germline V gives CDR1 MNHNS, CDR2 SASEGT. CDR3 length: 14 residues. After removal of 9 bases from V and 8 bases from J, the junction contained 11 bases not matched to a gene. CDR3 protein: CASVSGSGRDEQFF. CDR3 nucleotides: TGTGCCAGTGTTAGCGGGAGTGGTAGGGATGAGCAGTTCTTC.

Written as DNA, the CDR3 is TGCGCCAGCAGCCAAGAATGGAGGGAGTTTGAGACCCAGTACTTC. Translated, it gives CASSQEWREFETQYF. The chain carries TRBV4-3 and TRBJ2-5, with D tentatively TRBD2 (6 bases). Germline V gene lookup returns CDR1 LGHNA and CDR2 YSLEER. V was clipped by 0 bases and J by 5 bases, with 13 bases between them. The CDR3 spans 15 residues.